Presented here are 25 T cell receptor beta chains from one specimen sequenced in a study of T cell responses to AZD1222 COVID-19 vaccine. Clones were read by immunoSEQ multiplex PCR, and TCRdb kept only the in-frame ones, dropping some. The table includes fewer than 200,000 clones, approximately 90% detected once. The sample consisted of peripheral blood, taken on day 0 of AZD1222 vaccination. The receptors come from an adult in good health.

The chain combines TRBV15 with TRBJ1-1; D is uncertain. The CDR3 has 13 amino acids. Trimming stripped 4 bases from V and 0 bases from J, with 6 bases between. Germline CDR1 reads LNHNV; CDR2 reads YYDKDF (reference sequence). CDR3 in DNA: TGTGCCACCAGCACGAGGATGAACACTGAAGCTTTCTTT. It codes for CATSTRMNTEAFF.

V is TRBV4-3 and J is TRBJ1-3; D is ambiguous. V shed 2 bases and J shed 2 bases, with 13 bases lying between them. There are 16 residues in the CDR3. Germline CDR1 LGHNA, CDR2 YSLEER. The CDR3 DNA reads as TGCGCCAGCAGCCAATTCTGGCGCGGAGCTGGAAACACCATATATTTT. This gives the protein CASSQFWRGAGNTIYF.

This sequence joins TRBV4-3 and TRBJ2-3, with 7 positions matching TRBD1. The CDR3 runs to 17 residues. With 3 bases clipped from V and 0 bases from J, the junction kept 9 bases outside the gene matches. Germline assignment: CDR1 LGHNA and CDR2 YSLEER. The CDR3: CASSQTGTAGSTDTQYF. As DNA, the CDR3 is TGCGCCAGCAGCCAGACAGGGACCGCCGGTAGCACAGATACGCAGTATTTT.

CDR3 bases: TGCGCCAGCAGCCAAGAAAGACCAGGCACCCTACCCTACGAGCAGTACTTC. Protein sequence: CASSQERPGTLPYEQYF. This chain links TRBV4-1 with TRBJ2-7; D not resolved. This CDR3 is built from 17 residues. V lost 0 bases and J lost 2, with 17 bases in between. In germline, CDR1 is MGHRA, CDR2 YSYEKL.

The V gene is TRBV5-8, the J gene TRBJ2-7; 9 nucleotides agree with TRBD1. The CDR3 has 18 residues. Trimming took 2 bases from V and 4 from J; bases not matched to a gene: 16. Germline assignment: CDR1 SGHTS and CDR2 YDEGEE. The CDR3 coding sequence is TGTGCCAGCAGCTTCTGGGGGGATCCCAGGGACAGGGATTACGAGCAGTACTTC. Its protein is CASSFWGDPRDRDYEQYF. The full variable domain, completed using reference TRBV5-8 and TRBJ2-7, is EAGVTQSPTHLIKTRGQQATLRCSPISGHTSVYWYQQALGLGLQFLLWYDEGEERNRGNFPPRFSGRQFPNYSSELNVNALELEDSALYLCASSFWGDPRDRDYEQYFGPGTRLTVT.

The rearrangement links TRBV7-9 to TRBJ2-3; perhaps TRBD2 as D (6 bases). V lost 0 bases to trimming and J lost 2 bases, with 9 bases between them. The CDR3 has 15 amino acids. The germline V gene encodes CDR1 SEHNR and CDR2 FQNEAQ (reference sequence). CDR3 bases: TGTGCCAGCAGCTTAGCTAGCGGAGTCACAGATACGCAGTATTTT. Translation: CASSLASGVTDTQYF.

V usage is TRBV5-1 and J usage is TRBJ1-1, with D possibly TRBD1 on 6 matching bases. From germline, CDR1 is SGHRS and CDR2 YFSETQ. Trimming removed 2 bases from V and 6 bases from J, with 8 bases in between. The CDR3 contains 12 residues. CDR3: CASSFTGPEAFF. The CDR3 DNA reads as TGCGCCAGCAGCTTTACAGGGCCTGAAGCTTTCTTT.

The rearrangement uses TRBV7-2 and TRBJ1-5; no firm D call. The CDR3 runs 17 residues. Trimming pared 1 base from V and 3 bases from J, leaving 16 bases between. Germline CDR1 reads SGHTA; CDR2 reads FQGNSA. The CDR3 DNA follows: TGTGCCAGCAGCTTAGTAGCCTCGGGTACGGACAATCAGCCCCAGCATTTT. Encoded protein: CASSLVASGTDNQPQHF.

This clone has just one count. This sequence joins TRBV10-1 and TRBJ2-5; no firm D call. Germline values: CDR1 WNHNN, CDR2 SYGVQD (reference sequence). This CDR3 is built from 11 residues. V was cut by 6 bases and J by 3 bases, with 5 bases left in between. The DNA of the CDR3 is TGCGCCAGCAGAGGTAAAGAGACCCAGTACTTC. Translated: CASRGKETQYF.

The chain links TRBV7-3 to TRBJ1-5, with D possibly matching TRBD1 (6 bases). Germline lookup yields CDR1 SGHTA and CDR2 FQGTGA. CDR3 size: 14 residues. V shed 2 bases and J shed 5 bases, with 10 bases lying between them. This chain's CDR3 is CASSLGGSHQPQHF. The CDR3 DNA is TGTGCCAGCAGCTTAGGGGGCTCCCATCAGCCCCAGCATTTT.

The V and J genes are TRBV5-1 and TRBJ1-2; D unclear. The CDR3 contains 14 residues. The germline gives CDR1 SGHRS, CDR2 YFSETQ. V lost 0 bases and J lost 5, with 11 bases in between. The CDR3 loop reads CASSLDYGGYGYTF. The CDR3 DNA sequence: TGCGCCAGCAGCTTGGATTACGGTGGATATGGCTACACCTTC.

The V call is TRBV6-6, the J call TRBJ2-7; unclear D gene. The V end lost 5 bases, the J end lost 4 bases, and 9 bases lay between the germline ends. The V gene's germline CDR1 is MNHNY and CDR2 SVGAGI (reference sequence). There are 12 residues in the CDR3. In DNA, the CDR3 is TGTGCCAGCAGTCACCGAGAGTACGAGCAGTACTTC. It yields the protein CASSHREYEQYF.

The rearrangement uses TRBV5-1 and TRBJ1-4, with 10 bases aligning to TRBD1. Germline values: CDR1 SGHRS, CDR2 YFSETQ. The trim removed 0 bases at V and 3 bases at J, leaving 2 bases unmatched. The CDR3 consists of 16 residues. CDR3 in DNA: TGCGCCAGCAGCTTGGGACAGGGGGCGGCTAATGAAAAACTGTTTTTT. It translates to CASSLGQGAANEKLFF. Together with reference TRBV5-1 and TRBJ1-4, the CDR3 gives the full variable domain: KAGVTQTPRYLIKTRGQQVTLSCSPISGHRSVSWYQQTPGQGLQFLFEYFSETQRNKGNFPGRFSGRQFSNSRSEMNVSTLELGDSALYLCASSLGQGAANEKLFFGSGTQLSVL.

J is TRBJ2-3 and V is TRBV19; 13 bases align to TRBD2. CDR1 is LNHDA, CDR2 SQIVND, per germline (reference sequence). J gave up 4 bases and V 5 bases, and 18 bases lay outside the gene matches. CDR3 size: 20 residues. For the CDR3, the DNA is TGTGCCAGTAGTCGACGACTAGCGGGGGGCGGGTTTCGATTTGCAGATACGCAGTATTTT. This encodes CASSRRLAGGGFRFADTQYF.

This sequence joins TRBV5-1 and TRBJ1-3; D is unresolved. V was pared by 4 bases and J by 1 base, with 9 bases between. This CDR3 contains 14 residues. The V gene's germline CDR1 is SGHRS and CDR2 YFSETQ. The CDR3 sequence is CASSDDLSGNTIYF. As DNA, the CDR3 is TGCGCCAGCAGCGACGACTTATCTGGAAACACCATATATTTT.

This chain joins TRBV27 and TRBJ1-2; D not certain. In germline, CDR1 is MNHEY, CDR2 SMNVEV (reference sequence). V was trimmed by 6 bases and J by 3 bases, leaving 8 bases between them. This CDR3 comprises 12 residues. The CDR3 nucleotides read TGTGCCAGCAGAGGAGGGTACTATGGCTACACCTTC. It translates to CASRGGYYGYTF.

This sequence joins TRBV7-9 and TRBJ1-6; unclear D gene. Trimming pared 5 bases from V and 7 bases from J, leaving 18 bases between. Germline CDR1 and CDR2: SEHNR and FQNEAQ (reference sequence). This CDR3 has 16 amino acids. The CDR3 protein is CASSPTDPVGNSPLHF. CDR3 bases: TGTGCCAGCAGCCCCACTGACCCGGTGGGGAATTCACCCCTCCACTTT.

A few counts support this clone. The chain employs TRBV19 and TRBJ1-1, with TRBD1 matching 8 bases. V dropped 5 bases and J dropped 0; count of bases not matched to a gene: 8. CDR1 and CDR2 (germline): LNHDA, SQIVND (reference sequence). This CDR3 has 16 amino acids. The CDR3 here is CASSFDRGKMNTEAFF. The CDR3 DNA sequence: TGTGCCAGTAGTTTCGACAGGGGCAAAATGAACACTGAAGCTTTCTTT.

V gene TRBV28 combines with J gene TRBJ1-2; D not resolved. Trimming left V 4 bases short and J 1 base short, with 10 bases between. This CDR3 region has 14 residues. In germline, CDR1 is MDHEN, CDR2 SYDVKM. The CDR3 reads CASSSRFNNYGYTF. The CDR3 nucleotides are TGTGCCAGCAGTTCACGGTTTAATAACTATGGCTACACCTTC.

V usage is TRBV5-4 and J usage is TRBJ1-4; D uncertain. Germline V gene sequence: CDR1 SGHNT, CDR2 YYREEE (reference sequence). The CDR3 has 13 residues. V was clipped by 1 base and J by 3 bases, with 4 bases between them. In DNA form, the CDR3 reads TGTGCCAGCAGCTTGATGGCTAATGAAAAACTGTTTTTT. Residues: CASSLMANEKLFF.

V gene TRBV6-5 combines with J gene TRBJ2-4, with D maybe TRBD2 (5 bases). The V end lost 8 bases, the J end lost 0 bases, and 8 bases lay between the germline ends. CDR1 is MNHEY and CDR2 is SVGAGI in the germline V gene. CDR3 length: 13 residues. CDR3 in amino acids: CASFGLAKNIQYF. The CDR3 bases are TGTGCCAGCTTTGGACTAGCCAAAAACATTCAGTACTTC.

The gene calls are TRBV28 and TRBJ1-4; 7 bases are a match to TRBD1. The CDR3 sequence is 16 residues long. Germline CDR1 MDHEN, CDR2 SYDVKM. V dropped 4 bases and J dropped 0; count of bases not matched to a gene: 5. CDR3 sequence (DNA): TGTGCCAGCAGTTCCGACAGGGAGGCAACTAATGAAAAACTGTTTTTT. The encoded protein is CASSSDREATNEKLFF.

The rearrangement links TRBV18 to TRBJ2-2; D possibly matches TRBD1 or TRBD2 (5 bases each). The CDR3 runs 17 residues. The germline V and J ends were trimmed by 5 bases and 7 bases, with 23 bases remaining between them. Germline loops: CDR1 KGHSH, CDR2 LQKENI. Written as DNA, the CDR3 is TGTGCCAGCTCAGTCTCGGGACCGCCTTATGGAGGCGGGGAGCTGTTTTTT. It codes for CASSVSGPPYGGGELFF.

CDR3 nucleotides: TGTGCCAGCAACTGGGGGGCAAGGAATGAGCAGTTCTTC. Its protein product is CASNWGARNEQFF. This rearrangement joins TRBV6-5 to TRBJ2-1; D might be TRBD1 or TRBD2, each matching 6 bases. The V gene's germline CDR1 is MNHEY and CDR2 SVGAGI. The CDR3 consists of 13 residues. The V end was cut by 7 bases, the J end by 7 bases, with 14 bases between.

This chain joins TRBV6-5 and TRBJ1-2; no clear D gene. The CDR3 runs 11 residues. Trimming removed 6 bases from V and 5 bases from J, with 7 bases in between. Germline V gene data show CDR1 as MNHEY and CDR2 as SVGAGI. CDR3 nucleotide sequence: TGTGCCAGCAGGCTCCTTTATGGCTACACCTTC. It codes for CASRLLYGYTF.